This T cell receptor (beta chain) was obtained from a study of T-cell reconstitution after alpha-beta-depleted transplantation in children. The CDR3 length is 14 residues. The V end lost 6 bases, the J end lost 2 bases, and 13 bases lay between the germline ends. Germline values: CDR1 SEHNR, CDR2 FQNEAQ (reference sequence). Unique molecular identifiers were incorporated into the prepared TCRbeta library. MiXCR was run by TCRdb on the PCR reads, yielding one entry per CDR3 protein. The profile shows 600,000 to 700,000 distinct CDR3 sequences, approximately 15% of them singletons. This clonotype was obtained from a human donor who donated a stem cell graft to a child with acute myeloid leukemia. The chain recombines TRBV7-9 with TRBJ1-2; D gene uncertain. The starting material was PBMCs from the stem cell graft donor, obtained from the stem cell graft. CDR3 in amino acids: CASSSESRNYGYTF. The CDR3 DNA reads TGTGCCAGCAGTTCTGAATCGAGGAACTATGGCTACACCTTC. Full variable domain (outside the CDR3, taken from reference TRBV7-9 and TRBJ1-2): DTGVSQNPRHKITKRGQNVTFRCDPISEHNRLYWYRQTLGQGPEFLTYFQNEAQLEKSRLLSDRFSAERPKGSFSTLEIQRTEQGDSAMYLCASSSESRNYGYTFGSGTRLTVV.